This passage covers 31 T cell receptor beta chains from one sample sequenced in a study of blood T cells in healthy people across ages. For the second PCR, which ran for roughly 6 to 12 cycles, a sample-barcoded 5' primer and a J-beta primer mix were used. TCRdb used MiXCR to reprocess the 5' RACE reads, holding one entry per CDR3 protein. The sample contains 730,000 or so distinct CDR3 sequences, 40% to 45% of which appear only once. The sequenced material came from blood. Receptors were obtained from a man at least 80 years old in good health.

Concerning this clonotype: A much bigger clone sits one base away, suggesting this may be a read error. The J gene is TRBJ2-3, the V gene TRBV29-1, with TRBD2 matching over 8 bases. Losses at the gene ends were 4 bases for V and 3 bases for J; bases not matched to a gene: 6. The CDR3 consists of 14 residues. Germline values: CDR1 SQVTM, CDR2 ANQGSEA. In nucleotides, the CDR3 is TGCAGCGTTGGGGAGCGGGAGAAGACAGATACGCAGTATTTT. This translates into CSVGEREKTDTQYF.

The chain is built from TRBV7-2 and TRBJ2-5; D is perhaps TRBD1 (6 bases). The DNA end is a closer match to TRBJ2-4, so the J assignment may be wrong. Germline V gene data show CDR1 as SGHTA and CDR2 as FQGNSA. This CDR3 region has 15 residues. CDR3 nucleotide sequence: TGTGCCAGCAGCTTAGTTGACAGGATTGAAAACATTCAGTACTTC. Encoded protein: CASSLVDRIENIQYF.

The chain combines TRBV6-2 or TRBV6-3 with TRBJ1-5, with unresolved D. There are 13 residues in the CDR3. Per the germline V gene, CDR1 is MNHEY and CDR2 is SVGEGT. Trimming pared 6 bases from V and 3 bases from J, leaving 9 bases between. CDR3 sequence: CASRISHNQPQHF. CDR3 bases: TGTGCCAGCAGGATTTCTCACAATCAGCCCCAGCATTTT.

J is TRBJ2-3 and V is TRBV4-2; TRBD2 aligns across 15 bases. V lost 0 bases, J lost 3 bases, and 7 bases stayed unmatched. Germline CDR1 is LGHNA and CDR2 is YNFKEQ. This CDR3 comprises 19 residues. The CDR3: CASSQERRTSGGGTDTQYF. The CDR3 DNA reads TGTGCCAGCAGCCAAGAGAGGCGGACTAGCGGGGGGGGAACAGATACGCAGTATTTT.

This clonotype has more than one count but fewer than ten. The V call is TRBV4-3, the J call TRBJ1-3; D remains unclear. V was clipped by 2 bases and J by 4 bases, with 6 bases between them. The CDR3 is 13 residues long. The V gene's germline CDR1 is LGHNA and CDR2 YSLEER. The CDR3 protein is CASSQSLGNTIYF. The CDR3 nucleotides are TGCGCCAGCAGCCAATCTCTAGGAAACACCATATATTTT.

This clonotype was seen more than once but under ten times. The chain combines TRBV12-3 or TRBV12-4 with TRBJ2-3; no clear D gene. This CDR3 region has 13 residues. Trimming pared 1 base from V and 10 bases from J, leaving 12 bases between. CDR3 residues: CASSLGPRVSQYF. For the CDR3, the DNA is TGTGCCAGCAGTTTAGGGCCCCGGGTATCGCAGTATTTT.

The chain has TRBV3-1 and TRBJ2-1; 7 bases match TRBD2. CDR1 and CDR2 (germline): LGHDT, YNNKEL (reference sequence). J was trimmed by 4 bases and V by 3 bases; bases with no gene match: 9. The CDR3 loop spans 16 amino acids. CDR3 bases: TGTGCCAGCAGCCACGCCATCGGGACTAAGTACAATGAGCAGTTCTTC. Translated: CASSHAIGTKYNEQFF.

The chain carries TRBV13 and TRBJ2-7; unclear D gene. V lost 3 bases, J lost 7 bases, and 4 bases lay in between. Germline V gene data show CDR1 as PRHDT and CDR2 as FYEKMQ (reference sequence). The CDR3 is 10 amino acids. The CDR3 DNA follows: TGTGCCAGCAGCTTTGAAGAGCAGTACTTC. Its protein is CASSFEEQYF.

J is TRBJ1-4 and V is TRBV28; maybe TRBD1 (6 bases). Germline assignment: CDR1 MDHEN and CDR2 SYDVKM. This CDR3 has 14 amino acids. The germline V and J ends were trimmed by 4 bases and 4 bases, with 10 bases remaining between them. The CDR3: CASSSGTLNEKLFF. CDR3 sequence (DNA): TGTGCCAGCAGTTCGGGGACACTTAATGAAAAACTGTTTTTT.

This clonotype appeared a few times. The CDR3 DNA reads TGTGCCAGCAGTCCGTCCGGGGAGCTGTTTTTT. Translated: CASSPSGELFF. The chain carries TRBV12-3 or TRBV12-4 and TRBJ2-2; D is uncertain. CDR3 length: 11 amino acids. Trimming left V 5 bases short and J 6 bases short, with 4 bases between.

This clonotype was seen more than once but under ten times. The V and J genes are TRBV20-1 and TRBJ2-1, with 9 bases lining up with TRBD2. With V trimmed by 1 base and J by 5 bases, 6 bases remained unmatched. CDR3 length equals 15 residues. Germline CDR1 is DFQATT and CDR2 is SNEGSKA (reference sequence). The CDR3 DNA sequence: TGCAGTGCTAGAGGAGCGGGAGGAAAGCACAATGAGCAGTTCTTC. Protein sequence: CSARGAGGKHNEQFF.

In this sample, this clonotype turned up a few times. This chain links TRBV6-2 or TRBV6-3 with TRBJ2-1; the match to TRBD2 covers 8 bases. Germline assignment: CDR1 MNHEY and CDR2 SVGEGT. After removal of 4 bases from V and 3 bases from J, the junction contained 5 bases not matched to a gene. The CDR3 contains 15 residues. The CDR3 bases are TGTGCCAGCAGTTCCGGACTAGCCCTCTACAATGAGCAGTTCTTC. It encodes CASSSGLALYNEQFF.

The CDR3, as DNA: TGTGCCAGCGAATGGGGCACAGGGGGTCTTCGTGGCTACACCTTC. Translating it yields CASEWGTGGLRGYTF. The chain couples TRBV6-6 to TRBJ1-2; TRBD1 agrees at 8 bases. The CDR3 spans 15 residues. The germline gives CDR1 MNHNY, CDR2 SVGAGI (reference sequence). J lost 7 bases, V lost 8 bases, and 15 bases had no gene match.

This chain joins TRBV6-2 or TRBV6-3 and TRBJ2-2, with a possible D match to TRBD1 (5 bases). With 0 bases removed from V and 4 bases from J, the gap between germline ends came to 15 bases. Germline V CDR1 and CDR2: MNHEY, SVGEGT. This CDR3 has 17 residues. This chain's CDR3 is CASSYSRAGRTTGELFF. CDR3 DNA sequence: TGTGCCAGCAGTTACTCTAGAGCAGGGCGGACCACCGGGGAGCTGTTTTTT.

This clonotype was observed a handful of times. The V and J genes are TRBV5-6 and TRBJ1-6; TRBD1 matches at 8 bases. CDR3 length: 18 residues. The V gene's germline CDR1 is SGHDT and CDR2 YYEEEE. V lost 3 bases, J lost 0 bases, and 8 bases stayed unmatched. CDR3 DNA: TGTGCCAGCAGCTCTTTTCGACAGGGGAGCTCCTATAATTCACCCCTCCACTTT. As protein: CASSSFRQGSSYNSPLHF.

V usage is TRBV5-6 and J usage is TRBJ2-7; D gene uncertain. The DNA end favors TRBJ2-5, so the J call may be wrong. Germline V gene lookup returns CDR1 SGHDT and CDR2 YYEEEE. This CDR3 has 14 residues. The CDR3 here is CASSLAGAPWTQYF. CDR3 in DNA: TGTGCCAGCAGCTTGGCGGGTGCACCTTGGACCCAGTACTTC.

The chain has TRBV29-1 and TRBJ2-5; tentatively, D is TRBD1 (6 bases). Germline lookup yields CDR1 SQVTM and CDR2 ANQGSEA. The CDR3 has 13 residues. V shed 6 bases and J shed 3 bases, with 14 bases lying between them. CDR3 loop: CSVRDNPEETQYF. CDR3 nucleotide sequence: TGCAGCGTACGGGACAACCCGGAAGAGACCCAGTACTTC.

V gene TRBV3-1 combines with J gene TRBJ2-3; D not resolved. V was pared by 1 base and J by 2 bases, with 13 bases between. Germline V lookup: CDR1 LGHDT, CDR2 YNNKEL (reference sequence). The CDR3 spans 16 residues. The CDR3 spells CASSQGRPDDTDTQYF. As DNA, the CDR3 is TGTGCCAGCAGCCAAGGTAGACCCGACGACACAGATACGCAGTATTTT.

This chain links TRBV4-3 with TRBJ1-6; 8 nucleotides align to TRBD1. The CDR3 covers 17 residues. V lost 1 base to trimming and J lost 3 bases; unmatched junction nucleotides: 5. CDR1 is LGHNA and CDR2 is YSLEER in the germline V gene. The CDR3 coding sequence is TGCGCCAGCAGCCAAGTGACAGGGGCCTACTATAATTCACCCCTCCACTTT. Amino acid sequence: CASSQVTGAYYNSPLHF.

The V and J genes are TRBV15 and TRBJ2-4; 8 nucleotides align to TRBD1. Gene TRBJ2-7 matches the end of the DNA better, so the J call may be wrong. The CDR3 totals 15 residues. Germline lookup yields CDR1 LNHNV and CDR2 YYDKDF (reference sequence). The CDR3 protein is CATSSRDRSPYEQYF. The CDR3 bases are TGTGCCACCAGCAGCCGGGACAGGTCCCCCTACGAGCAGTACTTC.

CDR3 nucleotide sequence: TGTGCCCGTCGGGGGGGGCAAGAGACCCAGTACTTC. Protein sequence: CARRGGQETQYF. The chain carries TRBV21-1 and TRBJ2-5; TRBD2 is the table's D call, not checked against the DNA. TRBV21-1 is recorded as a pseudogene. The CDR3 has 12 residues.

This clonotype has only a few counts. The V gene is TRBV7-2, the J gene TRBJ2-5; TRBD2 matches 15 bases. Germline CDR1 SGHTA, CDR2 FQGNSA. This CDR3 has 16 residues. V shed 5 bases, J shed 5 bases, and the junction held 6 bases outside the gene matches. The CDR3 here is CASSPGLAGGGETQYF. Here the CDR3 DNA reads TGTGCCAGCAGCCCGGGACTAGCGGGGGGTGGGGAGACCCAGTACTTC. Full variable domain (outside the CDR3, taken from reference TRBV7-2 and TRBJ2-5): GAGVSQSPSNKVTEKGKDVELRCDPISGHTALYWYRQSLGQGLEFLIYFQGNSAPDKSGLPSDRFSAERTGGSVSTLTIQRTQQEDSAVYLCASSPGLAGGGETQYFGPGTRLLVL.

This rearrangement joins TRBV2 to TRBJ2-7; 7 positions agree with TRBD2. Germline V CDR1 and CDR2: SNHLY, FYNNEI. V was pared by 4 bases and J by 2 bases, with 2 bases of the junction left unmatched. This CDR3 comprises 13 residues. CDR3 sequence: CASSGTRAYEQYF. CDR3 coding DNA: TGTGCCAGCAGTGGGACTAGAGCCTACGAGCAGTACTTC.

This chain uses TRBV2 with TRBJ1-2, with a weak D call TRBD1 (6 bases). This CDR3 region has 14 residues. Germline V CDR1 and CDR2: SNHLY, FYNNEI. V was cut by 6 bases and J by 5 bases, with 16 bases left in between. CDR3 sequence (DNA): TGTGCCAGCAGCGTTACAGGGAAGGGTTATGGCTACACCTTC. Translated, it gives CASSVTGKGYGYTF.

The chain carries TRBV11-2 and TRBJ2-1; D is ambiguous. V dropped 5 bases and J dropped 5 bases, with 13 bases sitting between them. The germline V gene encodes CDR1 SGHAT and CDR2 FQNNGV. The CDR3 runs to 14 residues. The CDR3 reads CASSPRPLNNEQFF. The CDR3 bases are TGTGCCAGCAGCCCCCGGCCGCTGAACAATGAGCAGTTCTTC.

This clonotype was seen only a few times. The gene calls are TRBV28 and TRBJ2-5, with 14 bases fitting TRBD2. Germline loops: CDR1 MDHEN, CDR2 SYDVKM. Trimming took 4 bases from V and 0 from J; bases not matched to a gene: 7. The CDR3 has 18 residues. CDR3 nucleotides: TGTGCCAGCAGTTATACCGGACTAGCGGGAGGCAACCAAGAGACCCAGTACTTC. Translation: CASSYTGLAGGNQETQYF.

J is TRBJ2-7 and V is TRBV7-2; 10 bases fit TRBD2. With V trimmed by 4 bases and J by 7 bases, 13 bases remained unmatched. Germline values: CDR1 SGHTA, CDR2 FQGNSA. The CDR3 length is 16 residues. The CDR3 bases are TGTGCCAGCAGCTCCCAGCGGGAGGGCCGGGGCAATGAGCAGTACTTC. It codes for CASSSQREGRGNEQYF.

The chain has TRBV4-3 and TRBJ1-2; D unclear. Per the germline V gene, CDR1 is LGHNA and CDR2 is YSLEER. V was cut by 3 bases and J by 8 bases, with 16 bases left in between. This CDR3 comprises 14 residues. The CDR3 sequence is CASSHPSGEGGYTF. In nucleotides, the CDR3 is TGCGCCAGCAGCCATCCCTCCGGGGAAGGGGGCTACACCTTC.

This clonotype came up a few times. A much larger clone is a single base away; this may be a read error. V and J are TRBV20-1 and TRBJ2-4; D remains ambiguous. Germline V gives CDR1 DFQATT, CDR2 SNEGSKA (reference sequence). CDR3 size: 14 residues. The CDR3 DNA is TGCAGTGCTATTAAGGACCCAGCCAAAACCATTCAGTACTTC. Its protein product is CSAIKDPAKTIQYF.

This sequence joins TRBV24-1 and TRBJ2-1; 15 positions agree with TRBD2. Germline values: CDR1 KGHDR, CDR2 SFDVKD. CDR3 length: 18 residues. V gave up 4 bases and J gave up 4 bases; unmatched junction bases: 7. The CDR3 DNA reads TGTGCCACCAGTGAAGGAGGGACTAGCGGGGGGCCATACAATGAGCAGTTCTTC. Its protein product is CATSEGGTSGGPYNEQFF.

The V call is TRBV7-2, the J call TRBJ2-3; perhaps TRBD1 as D (5 bases). This CDR3 is 14 amino acids long. V shed 7 bases and J shed 0 bases, with 11 bases lying between them. CDR1 is SGHTA and CDR2 is FQGNSA in the germline V gene. This chain's CDR3 is CASTKDISTDTQYF. DNA for the CDR3: TGTGCCAGCACGAAGGACATTAGCACAGATACGCAGTATTTT.